This passage covers 30 T cell receptor beta chains from one sample sequenced in a study of T-cell memory formation after mild COVID-19. TCRdb ran MiXCR on the 5' RACE reads and lists one entry per CDR3 protein. The sample lists 200,000 or so distinct CDR3 sequences; 15% to 20% were seen once. The sequencing sample was made of PBMCs or a T cell subset sorted from them (not recorded which). The source is an adult woman who had mild COVID-19 (a few samples of this study predate the infection). Cell type and time point are not known.

This clonotype is a singleton in its sample. The chain links TRBV6-5 to TRBJ2-1; 13 nucleotides align to TRBD2. The CDR3 contains 13 residues. CDR1 is MNHEY and CDR2 is SVGAGI in the germline V gene. V lost 6 bases, J lost 9 bases, and 2 bases stayed unmatched. The DNA for the CDR3 is TGTGCCAGCAGGACTAGCGGGAGGCCTGAGCAGTTCTTC. As protein: CASRTSGRPEQFF.

This chain joins TRBV6-1 and TRBJ1-1; tentative D call: TRBD1 (5 bases). The CDR3 runs 14 residues. Trimming cost V 3 bases and J 4 bases, with 12 bases left between them. Germline-derived CDR1 and CDR2 are MNHNS and SASEGT. The CDR3 protein is CASSEKGTGTEAFF. The CDR3 bases are TGTGCCAGCAGTGAGAAGGGGACTGGCACTGAAGCTTTCTTT.

V is TRBV2 and J is TRBJ1-2; no reliable D call. The CDR3 is 14 amino acids. Germline CDR1 SNHLY, CDR2 FYNNEI. V lost 7 bases and J lost 5, with 17 bases in between. The CDR3 is CASKAGSMGYGYTF. The CDR3 nucleotides are TGTGCCAGCAAGGCGGGCAGTATGGGGTATGGCTACACCTTC.

The chain combines TRBV6-5 with TRBJ2-7, with a weak D call TRBD1 (5 bases). This CDR3 is 12 amino acids long. Trimming shortened V by 5 bases and J by 6 bases, and 11 bases separated the two germline ends. CDR1 and CDR2 (germline): MNHEY, SVGAGI. The CDR3 DNA follows: TGTGCCAGCAGTCCCAGGGTAACCGAGCAGTACTTC. Translation gives CASSPRVTEQYF.

The chain recombines TRBV10-3 with TRBJ2-4; D remains ambiguous. With 0 bases removed from V and 0 bases from J, the gap between germline ends came to 9 bases. CDR1 and CDR2 (germline): ENHRY, SYGVKD. This CDR3 spans 16 amino acids. CDR3 region: CAISESGILAKNIQYF. The CDR3 bases are TGTGCCATCAGTGAGTCTGGGATCCTAGCCAAAAACATTCAGTACTTC.

This chain joins TRBV24-1 and TRBJ2-2, with a possible D match to TRBD1 (5 bases). V was trimmed by 3 bases and J by 5 bases, leaving 15 bases between them. Germline V lookup: CDR1 KGHDR, CDR2 SFDVKD. CDR3 size: 16 residues. The CDR3 is CATSDIGARRTGELFF. DNA of the CDR3: TGTGCCACCAGTGATATTGGGGCGAGAAGGACCGGGGAGCTGTTTTTT.

The chain carries TRBV7-9 and TRBJ2-1; 12 bases fit TRBD2. The length of the CDR3 is 17 residues. V shed 5 bases and J 9 bases; nucleotides not matched to a gene: 14. Germline V CDR1 and CDR2: SEHNR, FQNEAQ (reference sequence). For the CDR3, the DNA is TGTGCCAGCAGCCCCCCGGGACTAGCGGGTGGTGGAGGTGAGCAGTTCTTC. Translated: CASSPPGLAGGGGEQFF.

In this sample, this clonotype turned up a few times. The chain recombines TRBV29-1 with TRBJ2-1; 8 bases agree with TRBD2. With 4 bases clipped from V and 6 bases from J, the junction kept 5 bases outside the gene matches. The V gene's germline CDR1 is SQVTM and CDR2 ANQGSEA. The CDR3 covers 13 residues. CDR3 nucleotides: TGCAGCGTTGCGACTAGCGTGGTCAATGAGCAGTTCTTC. This codes for CSVATSVVNEQFF.

In its sample, this clonotype was seen many times. The gene calls are TRBV19 and TRBJ2-4; 9 nucleotides align to TRBD1. Germline CDR1 is LNHDA and CDR2 is SQIVND (reference sequence). After removal of 9 bases from V and 1 base from J, the junction contained 7 bases not matched to a gene. The CDR3 covers 15 residues. The CDR3 region has the DNA TGTGCCAGCCGTCCCGGGACAGGGGCCAAAAACATTCAGTACTTC. Its protein product is CASRPGTGAKNIQYF.

Only a few counts were recorded for this clonotype. The chain couples TRBV6-5 to TRBJ1-6; D is uncertain. Trimming took 1 base from V and 5 from J, leaving 6 bases between them. This CDR3 is built from 14 residues. From germline, CDR1 is MNHEY and CDR2 SVGAGI. The CDR3 DNA reads TGTGCCAGCAGTTACTTCAGAGATAATTCACCCCTCCACTTT. It specifies CASSYFRDNSPLHF.

The chain couples TRBV5-1 to TRBJ1-2; TRBD1 matches 8 bases. Trimming cost V 4 bases and J 8 bases; bases outside gene matches: 7. CDR3 length: 13 amino acids. Per the germline V gene, CDR1 is SGHRS and CDR2 is YFSETQ. CDR3 residues: CASSTGQGEGYTF. In DNA, the CDR3 is TGCGCCAGCAGCACAGGACAGGGAGAAGGCTACACCTTC.

The chain links TRBV5-1 to TRBJ2-5; D unresolved. This CDR3 has 15 amino acids. The V gene's germline CDR1 is SGHRS and CDR2 YFSETQ. V gave up 4 bases and J gave up 7 bases, with 20 bases separating them. This CDR3 reads CASSRRTVDSGTQYF. The CDR3 DNA sequence: TGCGCCAGCAGCCGCCGGACGGTAGATTCAGGGACCCAGTACTTC.

The chain recombines TRBV5-6 with TRBJ1-2; D might be TRBD1 (6 bases). The germline gives CDR1 SGHDT, CDR2 YYEEEE. Trimming cost V 0 bases and J 7 bases, with 10 bases left between them. The CDR3 loop spans 13 amino acids. The chain's CDR3 is CASSLAGALGYTF. The CDR3 DNA follows: TGTGCCAGCAGCTTGGCGGGGGCGCTTGGCTACACCTTC.

This clonotype has more than one count but fewer than ten. V and J are TRBV6-5 and TRBJ2-1, with 10 bases identical to TRBD1. V lost 9 bases to trimming and J lost 8 bases; unmatched junction nucleotides: 13. Germline V gives CDR1 MNHEY, CDR2 SVGAGI. The CDR3 has 15 amino acids. The CDR3 loop reads CARGSKDRGCYEQFF. CDR3 DNA: TGTGCCAGGGGGTCGAAGGACAGGGGGTGCTATGAGCAGTTCTTC.

This clonotype was recorded a few times. The gene calls are TRBV7-9 and TRBJ2-3, with 8 nucleotides matching TRBD2. The V gene end was trimmed by 5 bases and the J gene end by 3 bases; junction bases not matched to a gene: 4. CDR3 size: 14 residues. In germline, CDR1 is SEHNR, CDR2 FQNEAQ (reference sequence). The CDR3 is CASSPTGGTDTQYF. The CDR3 coding sequence is TGTGCCAGCAGCCCGACGGGGGGGACAGATACGCAGTATTTT.

There are a few counts of this clonotype. The chain is built from TRBV5-1 and TRBJ2-2, with D possibly matching TRBD2 (6 bases). V shed 8 bases and J shed 6 bases, with 14 bases lying between them. Germline V gene lookup returns CDR1 SGHRS and CDR2 YFSETQ. The CDR3 has 13 residues. The CDR3 coding sequence is TGCGCCAGTAATGACCCGGGGGCCGGGGAGCTGTTTTTT. This encodes CASNDPGAGELFF.

The gene calls are TRBV12-3 or TRBV12-4 and TRBJ2-2; 10 positions agree with TRBD1. The CDR3 totals 16 residues. Unmatched junction bases numbered 9, after V lost 5 bases and J lost 6 bases. The chain's CDR3 is CASSDPGTGVSGELFF. DNA of the CDR3: TGTGCCAGCAGTGATCCCGGGACAGGGGTTTCCGGGGAGCTGTTTTTT.

This clonotype appeared a few times. The rearrangement uses TRBV19 and TRBJ2-2, with no clear D. The germline V gene encodes CDR1 LNHDA and CDR2 SQIVND (reference sequence). V was pared by 2 bases and J by 0 bases, with 7 bases between. CDR3 length: 15 amino acids. This CDR3 reads CASSISLANTGELFF. The CDR3 nucleotides are TGTGCCAGTAGTATAAGTCTAGCGAACACCGGGGAGCTGTTTTTT.

The genes are TRBV4-2 and TRBJ2-3; 9 bases map to TRBD2. CDR1 is LGHNA, CDR2 YNFKEQ, per germline. The CDR3 is 16 residues long. V was pared by 0 bases and J by 8 bases, with 9 bases of the junction left unmatched. The CDR3 nucleotides read TGTGCCAGCAGCCAAGAATCGAGCGGGGGGCCCGCTACGCAGTATTTT. This gives the protein CASSQESSGGPATQYF.

This clonotype was counted only a few times. This chain joins TRBV12-3 or TRBV12-4 and TRBJ1-2; D possibly corresponds to TRBD1 (5 bases). V lost 8 bases to trimming and J lost 4 bases, with 17 bases between them. This CDR3 comprises 14 residues. The CDR3 sequence: CASGGRGFGYGYTF. The CDR3 coding sequence is TGTGCCAGCGGGGGGAGGGGTTTCGGCTATGGCTACACCTTC.

The chain couples TRBV27 to TRBJ1-2, with D maybe TRBD1 (5 bases). CDR1 and CDR2 from the germline V gene are MNHEY and SMNVEV (reference sequence). The V end lost 6 bases, the J end lost 3 bases, and 11 bases lay between the germline ends. CDR3 size: 13 residues. DNA of the CDR3: TGTGCCAGCAGGGAAGGGGTTTACTATGGCTACACCTTC. Translating gives CASREGVYYGYTF.

This clonotype was counted ten times or more. The V gene is TRBV7-9, the J gene TRBJ2-7, with 7 bases matching TRBD2. The V and J ends lost 0 bases and 3 bases, in that order; junction bases with no gene match: 8. The V gene's germline CDR1 is SEHNR and CDR2 FQNEAQ (reference sequence). This CDR3 region has 16 residues. In DNA, the CDR3 is TGTGCCAGCAGCTTAGCGAAAGCGGGGCCCCTCTACGAGCAGTACTTC. It encodes CASSLAKAGPLYEQYF.

This chain uses TRBV12-3 or TRBV12-4 with TRBJ2-7, with 7 bases identical to TRBD1. The trim removed 6 bases at V and 4 bases at J, leaving 6 bases unmatched. CDR3 length equals 13 residues. For the CDR3, the DNA is TGTGCCAGCAGCAAGGACAGGTCTTACGAGCAGTACTTC. Translation gives CASSKDRSYEQYF.

The V call is TRBV12-3 or TRBV12-4, the J call TRBJ1-2; 8 bases align to TRBD1. The CDR3 is made up of 18 amino acids. Trimming took 4 bases from V and 4 from J; bases not matched to a gene: 17. CDR3 residues: CASSSRTGYFSNFYGYTF. The CDR3 nucleotides are TGTGCCAGCAGTTCAAGGACAGGGTACTTTTCCAATTTCTATGGCTACACCTTC.

This clonotype was seen a few times. The V and J genes are TRBV5-1 and TRBJ2-2, with a possible D match to TRBD2 (5 bases). Germline CDR1 is SGHRS and CDR2 is YFSETQ. V lost 5 bases and J lost 2, with 10 bases in between. This CDR3 has 14 residues. CDR3 nucleotides: TGCGCCAGCAGTCGTGAGGGTAACACCGGGGAGCTGTTTTTT. As protein: CASSREGNTGELFF. Based on the CDR3 plus reference TRBV5-1 and TRBJ2-2, the full variable domain is KAGVTQTPRYLIKTRGQQVTLSCSPISGHRSVSWYQQTPGQGLQFLFEYFSETQRNKGNFPGRFSGRQFSNSRSEMNVSTLELGDSALYLCASSREGNTGELFFGEGSRLTVL.

This clonotype was seen a few times. V gene TRBV15 combines with J gene TRBJ1-5; tentative D call: TRBD1 (5 bases). The CDR3 is 14 residues long. Germline CDR1 reads LNHNV; CDR2 reads YYDKDF (reference sequence). The V end was cut by 1 base, the J end by 7 bases, with 11 bases between. The CDR3 nucleotides are TGTGCCACCAGCAGAGCAGGCTCAGGGCAGCCCCAGCATTTT. Its translation: CATSRAGSGQPQHF.

The table lists this clonotype with many counts. The chain recombines TRBV7-9 with TRBJ2-1; the D is unclear. CDR3 length: 14 residues. Germline V gene sequence: CDR1 SEHNR, CDR2 FQNEAQ (reference sequence). Trimming removed 1 base from V and 3 bases from J, with 7 bases in between. CDR3 sequence reads: CASSLGRDYNEQFF. In DNA form, the CDR3 reads TGTGCCAGCAGCTTAGGCAGAGACTACAATGAGCAGTTCTTC.

This clonotype was counted between two and nine times. The chain uses TRBV20-1 and TRBJ2-3; D gene unclear. There are 15 residues in the CDR3. With 1 base removed from V and 3 bases from J, the gap between germline ends came to 14 bases. The germline gives CDR1 DFQATT, CDR2 SNEGSKA (reference sequence). CDR3 residues: CSARVSLSRTDTQYF. The CDR3 bases are TGCAGTGCTAGAGTATCCTTAAGTCGGACAGATACGCAGTATTTT.

The CDR3 region is CASSPGGGGGYGYTF. The CDR3 DNA follows: TGTGCCAGCAGCCCGGGGGGAGGGGGCGGTTATGGCTACACCTTC. The chain carries TRBV7-2 and TRBJ1-2, with TRBD1 matching over 7 bases. Trimming took 5 bases from V and 5 from J; bases not matched to a gene: 11. Germline V gives CDR1 SGHTA, CDR2 FQGNSA. CDR3 length: 15 amino acids.

This rearrangement joins TRBV2 to TRBJ2-7, with a possible D match to TRBD1 (5 bases). The CDR3 length is 14 residues. V was trimmed by 6 bases and J by 1 base, leaving 13 bases between them. CDR1 and CDR2 (germline): SNHLY, FYNNEI. The CDR3 sequence: CASRTGAGSYEQYF. The CDR3, as DNA: TGTGCCAGCAGAACAGGAGCAGGTTCCTACGAGCAGTACTTC.